These 14 T cell receptor beta chains were sequenced from one sample in a study of T cells in Graves' hyperthyroidism and ophthalmopathy. Researchers took RNA transcripts and amplified the TCR beta CDR3 regions from them. The HTBI set primed first-round TCR CDR3 RT-PCR. One entry per CDR3 protein results from TCRdb running MiXCR on the multiplex PCR reads. The sample has approximately 520,000 distinct CDR3 sequences, roughly 20% seen once. Sequenced: blood. The receptors come from a man younger than 35 with Graves' hyperthyroidism.

This clonotype was found many times. V is TRBV24-1 and J is TRBJ1-1; the D gene is possibly TRBD1 (5 bases). Germline V gives CDR1 KGHDR, CDR2 SFDVKD. Trimming shortened V by 10 bases and J by 4 bases, and 12 bases separated the two germline ends. The CDR3 has 12 amino acids. The CDR3 region is CATTGQGTEAFF. Here the CDR3 DNA reads TGTGCCACTACCGGGCAGGGCACTGAAGCTTTCTTT.

The V and J genes are TRBV20-1 and TRBJ2-5; TRBD1 matches at 7 bases. Germline CDR1 and CDR2: DFQATT and SNEGSKA (reference sequence). The ends lost 1 base at V and 1 base at J; junction bases unmatched: 3. The CDR3 totals 14 residues. The chain's CDR3 is CSARVGTAQETQYF. CDR3 DNA: TGCAGTGCTAGAGTAGGGACAGCCCAAGAGACCCAGTACTTC.

The table lists this clonotype with many counts. The rearrangement joins TRBV27 to TRBJ1-2; weak D call: TRBD1 (5 bases). This CDR3 region has 14 residues. CDR1 is MNHEY, CDR2 SMNVEV, per germline (reference sequence). Deletions cut 3 bases from V and 4 bases from J, with 12 bases between. The CDR3 region is CASSFSDSLYGYTF. In nucleotides, the CDR3 is TGTGCCAGCAGTTTTTCCGACAGCCTCTATGGCTACACCTTC.

This clonotype was counted many times. The CDR3 nucleotides are TGTGCCAGCAGTTTTAGCCCAGGCGACTACGAGCAGTACTTC. Its translation: CASSFSPGDYEQYF. The rearrangement links TRBV27 to TRBJ2-7; D is ambiguous. The germline CDR1 and CDR2 sequences are MNHEY and SMNVEV (reference sequence). The CDR3 covers 14 residues. Trimming took off 3 bases at V and 3 bases at J, with 12 bases between the two ends.

This clonotype was counted a few times. The rearrangement links TRBV13 to TRBJ2-5; 7 nucleotides agree with TRBD2. CDR3 length: 17 residues. From germline, CDR1 is PRHDT and CDR2 FYEKMQ (reference sequence). Unmatched junction bases numbered 15, after V lost 5 bases and J lost 3 bases. The CDR3 loop reads CASSPLGAGNPKETQYF. CDR3 in DNA: TGTGCCAGCAGCCCCCTGGGAGCGGGAAATCCCAAAGAGACCCAGTACTTC.

In this sample, this clonotype turned up many times. V gene TRBV28 combines with J gene TRBJ1-2; D is uncertain. Germline V gene lookup returns CDR1 MDHEN and CDR2 SYDVKM. Trimming took off 6 bases at V and 9 bases at J, with 23 bases between the two ends. CDR3 size: 15 residues. DNA of the CDR3: TGTGCCAGCAGACCCTTACGAGTTACTTCTATGAGCTACACCTTC. Translating gives CASRPLRVTSMSYTF.

This clonotype occurred many times. V gene TRBV12-3 or TRBV12-4 combines with J gene TRBJ1-2; tentatively, D is TRBD1 (5 bases). The V end was cut by 5 bases, the J end by 6 bases, with 16 bases between. The CDR3 runs 14 residues. CDR3 amino acids: CASSTMTGGDGYTF. In DNA form, the CDR3 reads TGTGCCAGCAGTACCATGACTGGAGGGGATGGCTACACCTTC.

This clonotype was observed a handful of times. A much larger clone lies a single base off, so this may be a read error. The chain joins TRBV6-4 to TRBJ2-7, with a tentative D call TRBD1 (6 bases). CDR1 and CDR2 (germline): MRHNA, SNTAGT. CDR3 size: 13 residues. The V end was cut by 5 bases, the J end by 3 bases, with 11 bases between. Here the CDR3 reads CASSRQDSYEQYF. The CDR3 DNA is TGTGCCAGCAGTCGACAGGATAGCTACGAGCAGTACTTC.

This chain joins TRBV6-1 and TRBJ1-1; 8 nucleotides agree with TRBD1. The CDR3 is made up of 15 amino acids. The V and J ends lost 10 bases and 2 bases, in that order; junction bases with no gene match: 12. The V gene's germline CDR1 is MNHNS and CDR2 SASEGT. CDR3 nucleotide sequence: TGTGCCACTCTGGACAGGGTTGAGCCCAACACTGAAGCTTTCTTT. It specifies CATLDRVEPNTEAFF.

This clonotype was recorded at least ten times. This chain uses TRBV6-1 with TRBJ2-5; D is ambiguous. V was cut by 6 bases and J by 1 base, with 9 bases left in between. The CDR3 is made up of 13 amino acids. The germline CDR1 and CDR2 sequences are MNHNS and SASEGT. The CDR3: CASSPLSQETQYF. In DNA, the CDR3 is TGTGCCAGCAGCCCCCTGAGCCAAGAGACCCAGTACTTC.

This clonotype was counted at least ten times. This chain uses TRBV5-1 with TRBJ2-7; D possibly matches TRBD1 or TRBD2 (5 bases each). CDR3 size: 12 residues. V shed 4 bases and J shed 7 bases, with 12 bases lying between them. From germline, CDR1 is SGHRS and CDR2 YFSETQ. CDR3 region: CASSDSGEEQYF. CDR3 DNA sequence: TGCGCCAGCAGCGACAGTGGGGAGGAGCAGTACTTC. The full variable domain, completed using reference TRBV5-1 and TRBJ2-7, is KAGVTQTPRYLIKTRGQQVTLSCSPISGHRSVSWYQQTPGQGLQFLFEYFSETQRNKGNFPGRFSGRQFSNSRSEMNVSTLELGDSALYLCASSDSGEEQYFGPGTRLTVT.

This rearrangement joins TRBV3-1 to TRBJ1-1, with D possibly matching TRBD1 (6 bases). V was pared by 1 base and J by 5 bases, with 14 bases between. Germline V lookup: CDR1 LGHDT, CDR2 YNNKEL (reference sequence). The CDR3 covers 15 residues. The CDR3 here is CASSQVGLRGTEAFF. In nucleotides, the CDR3 is TGTGCCAGCAGCCAAGTCGGGCTCAGGGGAACTGAAGCTTTCTTT.

This clonotype was counted between two and nine times. The chain joins TRBV4-1 to TRBJ1-5; D uncertain. CDR3 length equals 13 residues. The germline V and J ends were trimmed by 4 bases and 5 bases, with 9 bases remaining between them. Germline CDR1 MGHRA, CDR2 YSYEKL. This CDR3 reads CASSRRTDQPQHF. In nucleotides, the CDR3 is TGCGCCAGCAGCCGGAGGACCGATCAGCCCCAGCATTTT.

This clonotype came up many times. J is TRBJ1-1 and V is TRBV12-5; D remains unclear. Germline CDR1 LGHNT, CDR2 FRNRAP. CDR3 length: 11 residues. Trimming left V 7 bases short and J 5 bases short, with 8 bases between. CDR3 nucleotide sequence: TGTGCTAGTGCCCATGGGACTGAAGCTTTCTTT. As protein: CASAHGTEAFF. The variable domain in full, with the rest retrieved from reference TRBV12-5 and TRBJ1-1, is DARVTQTPRHKVTEMGQEVTMRCQPILGHNTVFWYRQTMMQGLELLAYFRNRAPLDDSGMPKDRFSAEMPDATLATLKIQPSEPRDSAVYFCASAHGTEAFFGQGTRLTVV.